The 8 T cell receptor beta chains presented below share a single source sample, sequenced in a study of control samples from healthy donors and cancer patients. Sequencing used immunoSEQ multiplex PCR; TCRdb keeps in-frame clones, though not all of them. The sample gives roughly 40,000 clones, about 90% of which show up once; approximately 3.9% is in the top ten. Material: blood. These receptor sequences come from a woman aged 45-60 years in good health.

The rearrangement joins TRBV6-6 to TRBJ2-1; possible D gene TRBD2, 6 bases. CDR3 length: 14 amino acids. Germline V gene data show CDR1 as MNHNY and CDR2 as SVGAGI (reference sequence). V lost 5 bases and J 10 bases, leaving 18 bases between the germline ends. The CDR3 coding sequence is TGTGCCAGCAGTCGATGGGACTCTCAAGGCGAGCAGTTCTTC. Amino acids: CASSRWDSQGEQFF.

This clone was seen a single time. The chain couples TRBV2 to TRBJ1-1; D is perhaps TRBD1 (6 bases). Germline CDR1 is SNHLY and CDR2 is FYNNEI. Trimming left V 4 bases short and J 2 bases short, with 8 bases between. The CDR3 runs to 13 residues. In DNA, the CDR3 is TGTGCCAGCAGTGGACAGGCAAACACTGAAGCTTTCTTT. This translates into CASSGQANTEAFF.

In its sample, this clone was seen once. The chain carries TRBV28 and TRBJ2-2, with TRBD2 as a possible D gene (7 bases). The V gene's germline CDR1 is MDHEN and CDR2 SYDVKM. The CDR3 sequence is 15 residues long. The germline V and J ends were trimmed by 3 bases and 8 bases, with 16 bases remaining between them. CDR3 nucleotide sequence: TGTGCCAGCAGTTTTTCCCGGGGGGCGGCGGGGGAGCTGTTTTTT. Encoded protein: CASSFSRGAAGELFF.

The V gene is TRBV6-5, the J gene TRBJ2-5; D might be TRBD1 or TRBD2, each matching 5 bases. Per the germline V gene, CDR1 is MNHEY and CDR2 is SVGAGI. The CDR3 consists of 14 residues. V gave up 5 bases and J gave up 0 bases, with 10 bases separating them. The CDR3 DNA sequence: TGTGCCAGCAGTCCGGGACGCTACCAAGAGACCCAGTACTTC. Its protein product is CASSPGRYQETQYF.

The rearrangement links TRBV6-5 to TRBJ1-4; tentative D call: TRBD1 (6 bases). The CDR3 has 14 amino acids. Trimming pared 6 bases from V and 12 bases from J, leaving 20 bases between. The germline V gene encodes CDR1 MNHEY and CDR2 SVGAGI. The CDR3 is CASSPGTPILELFF. The CDR3 DNA reads TGTGCCAGCAGCCCCGGGACACCTATTTTGGAACTGTTTTTT.

This chain connects TRBV28 to TRBJ1-6; TRBD1 matches 10 bases. V trimming: 6 bases; J trimming: 10 bases; junction bases outside the gene matches: 6. The CDR3 is 14 residues long. Germline V CDR1 and CDR2: MDHEN, SYDVKM. CDR3 sequence: CASRTDRGNSPLHF. As DNA, the CDR3 is TGTGCCAGCAGGACGGACAGGGGGAACTCACCCCTCCACTTT.

CDR3 nucleotide sequence: TGTGCCACCGGGGGCACTGAAGCTTTCTTT. Protein product: CATGGTEAFF. The chain joins TRBV10-3 to TRBJ1-1, with TRBD1 as a possible D gene (5 bases). The CDR3 contains 10 residues. CDR1 and CDR2 (germline): ENHRY, SYGVKD. Deletions cut 10 bases from V and 4 bases from J, with 7 bases between.

The J gene is TRBJ2-1, the V gene TRBV5-5; perhaps TRBD2 as D (5 bases). The V gene lost 3 bases and the J gene lost 6 bases, with 16 bases spanning the gap. CDR3 size: 15 residues. Germline assignment: CDR1 SGHKS and CDR2 YYEKEE (reference sequence). The chain's CDR3 is CASSSEAGVLNEQFF. In DNA, the CDR3 is TGTGCCAGCAGCTCGGAGGCGGGCGTTCTCAATGAGCAGTTCTTC.